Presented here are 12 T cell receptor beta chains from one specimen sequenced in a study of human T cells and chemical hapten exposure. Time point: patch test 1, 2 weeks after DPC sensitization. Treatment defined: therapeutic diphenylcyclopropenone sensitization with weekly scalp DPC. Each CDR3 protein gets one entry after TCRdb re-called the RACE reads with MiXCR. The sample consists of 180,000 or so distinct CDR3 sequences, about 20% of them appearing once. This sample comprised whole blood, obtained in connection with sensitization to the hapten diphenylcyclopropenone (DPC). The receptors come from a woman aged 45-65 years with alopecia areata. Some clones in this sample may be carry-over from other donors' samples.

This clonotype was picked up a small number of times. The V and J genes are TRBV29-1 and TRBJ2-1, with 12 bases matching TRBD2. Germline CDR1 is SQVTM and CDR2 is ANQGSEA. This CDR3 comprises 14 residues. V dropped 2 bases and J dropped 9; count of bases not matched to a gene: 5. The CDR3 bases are TGCAGCGTTGAACTAGCGGGAGGGCCGGTTGAGCAGTTCTTC. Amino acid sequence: CSVELAGGPVEQFF.

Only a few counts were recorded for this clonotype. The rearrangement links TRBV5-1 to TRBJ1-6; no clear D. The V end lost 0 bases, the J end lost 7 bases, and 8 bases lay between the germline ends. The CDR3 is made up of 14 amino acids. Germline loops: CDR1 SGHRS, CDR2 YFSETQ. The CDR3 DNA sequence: TGCGCCAGCAGCTTGGTCGGAGAGAATTCACCCCTCCACTTT. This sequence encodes CASSLVGENSPLHF.

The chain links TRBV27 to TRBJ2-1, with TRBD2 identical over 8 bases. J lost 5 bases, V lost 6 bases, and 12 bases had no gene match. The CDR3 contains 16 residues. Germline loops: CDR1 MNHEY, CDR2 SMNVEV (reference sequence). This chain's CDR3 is CASSRILAGHDNEQFF. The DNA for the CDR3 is TGTGCCAGCAGCCGCATCCTAGCGGGTCACGACAATGAGCAGTTCTTC.

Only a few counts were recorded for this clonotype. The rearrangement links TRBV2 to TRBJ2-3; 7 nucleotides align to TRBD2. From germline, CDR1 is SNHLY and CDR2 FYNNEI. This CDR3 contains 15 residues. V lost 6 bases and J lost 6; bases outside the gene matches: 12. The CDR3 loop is CASRESGVLTDTQYF. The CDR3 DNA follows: TGTGCCAGCAGGGAAAGCGGGGTCCTGACGGATACGCAGTATTTT.

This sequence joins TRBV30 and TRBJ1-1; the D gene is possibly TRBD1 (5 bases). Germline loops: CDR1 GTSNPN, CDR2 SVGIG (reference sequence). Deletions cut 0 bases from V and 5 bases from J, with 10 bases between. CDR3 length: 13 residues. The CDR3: CAWSVFEGTEAFF. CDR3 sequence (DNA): TGTGCCTGGAGTGTATTCGAGGGGACTGAAGCTTTCTTT. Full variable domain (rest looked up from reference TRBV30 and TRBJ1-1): SQTIHQWPATLVQPVGSPLSLECTVEGTSNPNLYWYRQAAGRGLQLLFYSVGIGQISSEVPQNLSASRPQDRQFILSSKKLLLSDSGFYLCAWSVFEGTEAFFGQGTRLTVV.

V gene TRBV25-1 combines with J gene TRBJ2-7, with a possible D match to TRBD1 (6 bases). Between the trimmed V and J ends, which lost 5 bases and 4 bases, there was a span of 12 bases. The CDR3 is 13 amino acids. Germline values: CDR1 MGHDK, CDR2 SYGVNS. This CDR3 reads CASSPRTAYEQYF. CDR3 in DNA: TGTGCCAGCAGTCCCCGGACAGCGTACGAGCAGTACTTC.

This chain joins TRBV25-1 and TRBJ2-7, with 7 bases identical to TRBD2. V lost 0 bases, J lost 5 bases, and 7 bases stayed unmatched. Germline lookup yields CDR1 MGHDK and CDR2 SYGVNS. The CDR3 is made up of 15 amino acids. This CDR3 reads CASSEYRGGPNEQYF. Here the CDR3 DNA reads TGTGCCAGCAGTGAATATCGGGGAGGGCCTAACGAGCAGTACTTC.

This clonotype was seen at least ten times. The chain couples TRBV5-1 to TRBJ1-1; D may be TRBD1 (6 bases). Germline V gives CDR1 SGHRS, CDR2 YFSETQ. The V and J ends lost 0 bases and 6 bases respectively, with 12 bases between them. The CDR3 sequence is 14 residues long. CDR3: CASSLDREGAEAFF. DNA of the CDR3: TGCGCCAGCAGCTTGGACAGGGAAGGGGCTGAAGCTTTCTTT.

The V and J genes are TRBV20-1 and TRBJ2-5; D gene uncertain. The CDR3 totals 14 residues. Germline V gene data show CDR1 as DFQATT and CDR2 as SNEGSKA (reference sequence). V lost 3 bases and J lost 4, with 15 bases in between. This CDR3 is CSASPLSRAETQYF. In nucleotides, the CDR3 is TGCAGTGCTAGCCCACTCTCTAGGGCAGAGACCCAGTACTTC.

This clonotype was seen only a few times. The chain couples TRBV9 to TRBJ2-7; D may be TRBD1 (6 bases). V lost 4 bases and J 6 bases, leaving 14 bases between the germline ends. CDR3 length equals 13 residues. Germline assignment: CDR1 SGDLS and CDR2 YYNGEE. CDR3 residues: CASSPIQGGEQYF. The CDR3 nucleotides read TGTGCCAGCAGCCCGATACAGGGTGGCGAGCAGTACTTC.

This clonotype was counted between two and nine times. CDR3 DNA: TGTGCCAGTAGTATTTCAGCTGTGGGGGGTCGGGGCAACGAGCAGTACTTC. It translates to CASSISAVGGRGNEQYF. The chain carries TRBV19 and TRBJ2-7, with a tentative D call TRBD2 (6 bases). The CDR3 spans 17 residues. Germline V gives CDR1 LNHDA, CDR2 SQIVND (reference sequence). Trimming left V 3 bases short and J 5 bases short, with 23 bases between.

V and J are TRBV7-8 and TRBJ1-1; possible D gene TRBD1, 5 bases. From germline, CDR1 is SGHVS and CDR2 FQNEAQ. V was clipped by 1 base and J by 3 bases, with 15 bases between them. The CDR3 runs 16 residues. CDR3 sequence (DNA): TGTGCCAGCAGCTTAGGTGGGGGGATAGGGGACACTGAAGCTTTCTTT. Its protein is CASSLGGGIGDTEAFF.